One sample yielded the 30 T cell receptor beta chains listed below, sequenced in a study of T cells expressing NK-cell markers (dated by TCRdb to the early 2020s). Library preparation employed 5' RACE. Sequencing used an Illumina HiSeq 2000. TCRdb reprocessed the raw reads; every CDR3 protein sequence is a single record, and DNA is not supplied. This sample's table has entries for about 540,000 distinct CDR3 sequences. The biggest ten clones account for approximately 4% of the sample. Specimen: blood T cells: a sorted CD56 or NKG2C T cell subset, CD4+ or CD8+ T cells, or bulk PBMC T cells (not recorded which). These TCRs come from a man younger than 30 in good health. Donor details come from another sample of the same person, matched by shared clones.

The chain has TRBV6-5 and TRBJ2-1; with no DNA, the TCRdb D assignment of TRBD2 cannot be verified. The CDR3 is 14 residues long. Germline-derived CDR1 and CDR2 are MNHEY and SVGAGI. CDR3 residues: CASSYSEEVDEQFF.

The chain carries TRBV20-1 and TRBJ2-1; TCRdb's D call, TRBD2, is unchecked because there is no DNA. The CDR3 covers 15 residues. Germline CDR1 DFQATT, CDR2 SNEGSKA (reference sequence). The CDR3 sequence is CSARDGGLGDNEQFF.

CDR3 in amino acids: CASSRRLKDRPTGELFF. The chain employs TRBV5-1 and TRBJ2-2; TCRdb gives TRBD1 as the D gene, but with no DNA this cannot be confirmed. CDR3 length: 17 amino acids. Germline lookup yields CDR1 SGHRS and CDR2 YFSETQ.

This chain uses TRBV25-1 with TRBJ2-1; TCRdb's assignment of TRBD2 cannot be checked, as there is no DNA. The CDR3 loop spans 18 amino acids. In germline, CDR1 is MGHDK, CDR2 SYGVNS. This chain's CDR3 is CASSRQRLAGPPPDEQFF.

The rearrangement links TRBV20-1 to TRBJ2-5; TCRdb returns TRBD2, unconfirmable since there is no DNA. CDR3 length: 14 amino acids. Germline CDR1 is DFQATT and CDR2 is SNEGSKA (reference sequence). This chain's CDR3 is CSANQAWEGETQYF.

The chain combines TRBV20-1 with TRBJ2-3. Germline V gene data show CDR1 as DFQATT and CDR2 as SNEGSKA (reference sequence). The CDR3 has 11 residues. The CDR3 sequence: CSASRSDTQYF.

The V and J genes are TRBV15 and TRBJ2-1. Per the germline V gene, CDR1 is LNHNV and CDR2 is YYDKDF (reference sequence). CDR3 length: 15 amino acids. This chain's CDR3 is CATSRDLAGDNEQFF.

The chain recombines TRBV6-1 with TRBJ1-2; TCRdb gives TRBD1 as the D gene, but with no DNA this cannot be confirmed. CDR1 and CDR2 from the germline V gene are MNHNS and SASEGT. CDR3 size: 16 residues. CDR3 amino acids: CASTVPAMRLAYGYTF.

V and J are TRBV18 and TRBJ2-1; TCRdb's assignment of TRBD2 cannot be checked, as there is no DNA. CDR3 length: 15 residues. The germline V gene has CDR1 KGHSH and CDR2 LQKENI. The CDR3 protein is CASSLTGPRGYEQFF.

The chain is built from TRBV7-9 and TRBJ1-1. The germline V gene encodes CDR1 SEHNR and CDR2 FQNEAQ (reference sequence). This CDR3 comprises 16 residues. This CDR3 reads CASSHFPEQTNTEAFF.

The chain couples TRBV29-1 to TRBJ1-2; no DNA is available, so the TRBD1 call from TCRdb remains unchecked. The germline gives CDR1 SQVTM, CDR2 ANQGSEA. This CDR3 is 11 amino acids long. The CDR3 is CSVLTGNGYTF.

The chain links TRBV4-1 to TRBJ2-1; TCRdb names TRBD1, which stays unverified in the absence of DNA. This CDR3 comprises 17 residues. Germline-derived CDR1 and CDR2 are MGHRA and YSYEKL. The CDR3 is CASSAGKDSRTYNEQFF.

The V call is TRBV20-1, the J call TRBJ1-1; the TCRdb D gene call, TRBD1, has no DNA to confirm it. This CDR3 is built from 14 residues. Per germline, CDR1 DFQATT and CDR2 SNEGSKA (reference sequence). The chain's CDR3 is CSARPGYRGTEAFF.

The J gene is TRBJ2-4, the V gene TRBV29-1; the TRBD1 assignment by TCRdb is unverifiable without DNA. Germline values: CDR1 SQVTM, CDR2 ANQGSEA. CDR3 length: 13 amino acids. The CDR3 sequence: CSAGTGPKNIQYF.

CDR3 amino acids: CASSPQGGITGELFF. The V and J genes are TRBV4-3 and TRBJ2-2; checking the TCRdb D call of TRBD1 is not possible without DNA. CDR3 size: 15 residues. The germline V gene has CDR1 LGHNA and CDR2 YSLEER.

The gene calls are TRBV5-1 and TRBJ1-6; no DNA is available, so the TRBD1 call from TCRdb remains unchecked. CDR1 is SGHRS, CDR2 YFSETQ, per germline. The CDR3 is 15 amino acids. The CDR3 spells CASSFDGRGDSPLHF.

The chain uses TRBV5-1 and TRBJ2-5; there is no DNA to check the TCRdb D call of TRBD1. The CDR3 covers 14 residues. The germline V gene encodes CDR1 SGHRS and CDR2 YFSETQ. The CDR3 loop is CASSLGGSKETQYF.

V gene TRBV12-3 or TRBV12-4 combines with J gene TRBJ1-1; as DNA is missing, the TRBD1 call by TCRdb cannot be tested. The CDR3 totals 13 residues. This CDR3 reads CASSLLGGAEAFF.

The CDR3 loop is CSAASDSYEQYF. The J gene is TRBJ2-7, the V gene TRBV29-1; lacking DNA, the TRBD1 call made by TCRdb goes unchecked. Germline CDR1 is SQVTM and CDR2 is ANQGSEA. This CDR3 spans 12 amino acids.

The V gene is TRBV7-9, the J gene TRBJ1-4. The CDR3 spans 16 residues. Germline assignment: CDR1 SEHNR and CDR2 FQNEAQ (reference sequence). This CDR3 reads CASSPQELLLDEKLFF.

The rearrangement joins TRBV24-1 to TRBJ2-1; the D gene TCRdb calls, TRBD1, cannot be checked with no DNA. Germline values: CDR1 KGHDR, CDR2 SFDVKD. This CDR3 is 15 amino acids long. CDR3 residues: CATSDFPTGQNEQFF.

This chain uses TRBV7-8 with TRBJ2-1. CDR1 is SGHVS and CDR2 is FQNEAQ in the germline V gene. CDR3 length: 13 residues. CDR3 residues: CATSVGIDNEQFF.

The chain combines TRBV28 with TRBJ2-7; lacking DNA, the TRBD2 call made by TCRdb goes unchecked. This CDR3 has 14 residues. Germline-derived CDR1 and CDR2 are MDHEN and SYDVKM. The CDR3 protein is CASSRDGPWGEQYF.

The chain combines TRBV6-2 or TRBV6-3 with TRBJ2-7. Germline-derived CDR1 and CDR2 are MNHEY and SVGEGT. The CDR3 runs 12 residues. This chain's CDR3 is CASWDSGWEQYF.

The chain joins TRBV20-1 to TRBJ1-5. Germline V gene lookup returns CDR1 DFQATT and CDR2 SNEGSKA (reference sequence). The CDR3 loop spans 13 amino acids. CDR3 loop: CSVRAEYNQPQHF.

This chain links TRBV4-3 with TRBJ2-1; checking the TCRdb D call of TRBD2 is not possible without DNA. CDR1 is LGHNA and CDR2 is YSLEER in the germline V gene. This CDR3 spans 12 amino acids. This CDR3 is CASSQAGGEQFF.

This rearrangement joins TRBV3-1 to TRBJ2-1. The germline gives CDR1 LGHDT, CDR2 YNNKEL (reference sequence). This CDR3 comprises 15 residues. CDR3 region: CASSQEAASYNEQFF.

The chain carries TRBV29-1 and TRBJ2-3; TCRdb designates TRBD2, a call that cannot be tested without DNA. Germline CDR1 reads SQVTM; CDR2 reads ANQGSEA. The CDR3 is 19 residues long. This CDR3 reads CSVPPTRLAGLVSTDTQYF.

This chain connects TRBV5-1 to TRBJ2-1; TCRdb lists TRBD1, though no DNA is available to test this call. The CDR3 is 15 amino acids. CDR1 and CDR2 (germline): SGHRS, YFSETQ. The CDR3 sequence: CASSSQGDASNEQFF.

The chain carries TRBV11-2 and TRBJ2-3. The CDR3 extends over 11 amino acids. Germline V gene data show CDR1 as SGHAT and CDR2 as FQNNGV. CDR3 amino acids: CASKAQDTQYF. Full variable domain (remainder filled in from reference TRBV11-2 and TRBJ2-3): EAGVAQSPRYKIIEKRQSVAFWCNPISGHATLYWYQQILGQGPKLLIQFQNNGVVDDSQLPKDRFSAERLKGVDSTLKIQPAKLEDSAVYLCASKAQDTQYFGPGTRLTVL.